The source of this TCR beta chain is a study of blood T cells in healthy people across ages. This clonotype appeared once. It was with a sample-barcoded 5' primer and a J-beta primer mix that a second PCR of roughly 7 to 12 cycles was run. TCRdb redid the calling of the 5' RACE reads with MiXCR, one entry per CDR3 protein. The table records more than 600,000 distinct CDR3 sequences, around a quarter of them present only once. V lost 6 bases, J lost 6 bases, and 18 bases lay in between. This CDR3 has 15 amino acids. Germline V gives CDR1 SGHDT, CDR2 YYEEEE. The sample also formed part of further work on T cells of mothers and their children. That work states: No persistent microchimeric T cell clones were detected at about 100 clones per million clonotypes sensitivity.

The sequenced material came from blood. V gene TRBV5-6 combines with J gene TRBJ2-2; D may be TRBD2 (5 bases). This clonotype was obtained from a boy aged 10-17 years in good health. CDR3 DNA: TGTGCCAGCACCGGGATCGACGAGGAGGCCGGGGAGCTGTTTTTT. Amino acids: CASTGIDEEAGELFF.